This T cell receptor (beta chain) stems from a study of Graves' ophthalmopathy and Graves' hyperthyroidism. The study, taken as a whole, reports: Using 13 signatures, a model distinguished ophthalmopathy from stable hyperthyroidism, reaching more than 85% sensitivity and 70% to 83% specificity.

Amplifying from RNA transcripts, the study obtained TCR beta CDR3 regions. Amplification began with first-round RT-PCR using HTBI primers, then second-round multiplex PCR was performed. TCRdb re-analysed the multiplex PCR reads in MiXCR, keeping a single row per CDR3 protein. The sample lists more than 40,000 distinct CDR3 sequences; around half were seen once. The study enrolled ophthalmopathy donors with moderate-to-severe activity, CAS ≥3, NOSPECS ≥4 and duration under 3 months. A diagnosis was made from clinical symptoms together with serum thyroxine, TRAb, thyroid ultrasound and orbital computed tomography. From fresh peripheral blood, over 9 ml in volume, the PBMCs were obtained. With respect to this clonotype: Its antigen remains unidentified.

V was trimmed by 0 bases and J by 7 bases, leaving 17 bases between them. Germline lookup yields CDR1 SGDLS and CDR2 YYNGEE. This CDR3 contains 16 residues. This sequence originates from an adult man with Graves' ophthalmopathy. This chain links TRBV9 with TRBJ1-5; D is undetermined. The material sequenced was peripheral blood. As DNA, the CDR3 is TGTGCCAGCAGCGTAGGGACTAGCTCCTACGAGCAGCCCCAGCATTTT. Translating gives CASSVGTSSYEQPQHF.